This T cell receptor beta chain was obtained from a study of blood T cells in healthy people across ages. Study-level results: Unsorted PBMC material precluded a definitive naive versus antigen-experienced comparison.

A second about 6 to 11 cycle PCR used barcoded and J-beta primers. TCRdb re-derived calls from the 5' RACE reads in MiXCR, one entry per CDR3 protein. Of 1.5 million to 2 million distinct CDR3 sequences in the sample, 28% were seen once. This clonotype was counted a few times. Its matching antigen is unknown. Looked up from germline, CDR1 is SGHTA and CDR2 is FQGTGA. CDR3 length: 19 residues. The ends lost 5 bases at V and 5 bases at J; junction bases unmatched: 16. Isolation of PBMCs gave at least 6 million cells per sample. This sequence was found in a woman aged 25 to 39 in good health. This chain links TRBV7-3 with TRBJ2-3, with 13 bases lining up with TRBD2. Specimen: blood. The CDR3 region is CASSPRGLAGPPGEDTQYF. In DNA, the CDR3 is TGTGCCAGCAGCCCACGGGGACTAGCGGGACCCCCCGGTGAAGATACGCAGTATTTT.